This T cell receptor beta chain emerged from a study of T cells after yellow fever vaccination. On the study more broadly: Preparing low-cell-number fractions relied on SMART-Seq v4 Ultra Low Input. General study findings and limits: Abundant contaminating clonotypes from the bulk population could appear in FACS-sorted repertoires.

TCRdb called the 5' RACE reads again in MiXCR, with one record for every CDR3 protein. Counted here are around 350,000 distinct CDR3 sequences, around 10% occurring once; the ten biggest clones make up roughly 18%. About this clonotype: Its antigen is not known.

The sequencing here drew on PBMCs, taken on the day of the first yellow fever vaccination. The source of this sequence is a man younger than 35 who received the YFV17D yellow fever vaccine.

CDR3: CASSPGREAEQYF. CDR3 nucleotides: TGCGCCAGCTCCCCCGGGCGGGAGGCCGAGCAGTACTTC. The J gene is TRBJ2-7, the V gene TRBV10-2, with TRBD2 matching 8 bases. Trimming cost V 8 bases and J 6 bases; bases outside gene matches: 9. This CDR3 region has 13 residues. Germline CDR1 is WSHSY and CDR2 is SAAADI.